This is a list of T cell receptor beta chains from one sample in a study of OX40 agonist ivuxolimab in advanced cancers. Data came from immunoSEQ multiplex PCR; TCRdb stores just in-frame clones and leaves some out. Of around 60,000 clones detected, approximately 86% appear once; the ten largest clones hold 2.5% to 3%. This material consisted of CD4+ or CD8+ T cells sorted from blood, taken in a trial of the OX40 agonist ivuxolimab. These receptors all come from an adult with an advanced solid tumor such as melanoma, head and neck, liver or kidney cancer. Each CDR3 is given with its conserved first and last residue. A D gene is named only where the DNA matches it firmly. Size is omitted from some rows. Given values are once, few, many or a class for expanded clones.

d_call,cdr3_length,v_call,clone_size,j_call,cdr3_aa,cdr3_nt
.,14,TRBV6-5,.,TRBJ2-7,CASSFDNMGGRQYF,TGTGCCAGCAGTTTCGATAACATGGGGGGCAGGCAGTACTTC
.,15,TRBV5-8,.,TRBJ2-6,CASSLGSSGANVLTF,TGTGCCAGCAGCCTAGGTAGCTCTGGGGCCAACGTCCTGACTTTC
.,17,TRBV4-3,.,TRBJ2-7,CASSQDWRGGPNYEQYF,TGCGCCAGCAGCCAAGATTGGCGGGGAGGACCGAACTACGAGCAGTACTTC
.,11,TRBV10-3,.,TRBJ1-3,CAISQENTIYF,TGTGCCATATCACAGGAAAACACCATATATTTT
.,16,TRBV6-1,.,TRBJ2-5,CASSEDRTAFGETQYF,TGTGCCAGCAGTGAAGACCGTACGGCATTTGGAGAGACCCAGTACTTC
.,13,TRBV29-1,.,TRBJ2-3,CSVEDQLADTQYF,TGCAGCGTTGAAGATCAATTAGCAGATACGCAGTATTTT
.,12,TRBV30,.,TRBJ1-2,CAWSVGQYGYTF,TGTGCCTGGAGTGTTGGGCAGTATGGCTACACCTTC
.,14,TRBV6-5,.,TRBJ2-7,CASSQGGQSYEQYF,TGTGCCAGCAGCCAAGGGGGGCAGTCCTACGAGCAGTACTTC
.,15,TRBV5-5,once,TRBJ2-1,CASSSRRPPYNEQFF,TGTGCCAGCAGCTCCCGGCGGCCCCCCTACAATGAGCAGTTCTTC
TRBD2,20,TRBV27,.,TRBJ2-2,CASTWTGYSGRALGPGELFF,TGTGCCAGCACCTGGACAGGATATAGCGGGAGGGCCTTAGGCCCCGGGGAGCTGTTTTTT
.,12,TRBV7-2,.,TRBJ2-1,CASSPQRNEQFF,TGTGCCAGCAGCCCCCAAAGAAATGAGCAGTTCTTC
TRBD2,15,TRBV6-5,.,TRBJ2-3,CASSYQLAGADTQYF,TGTGCCAGCAGTTACCAGCTAGCGGGAGCAGATACGCAGTATTTT
.,14,TRBV18,.,TRBJ2-7,CASSLGPAGREQYF,TGTGCCAGCTCACTGGGACCAGCAGGGAGGGAGCAGTACTTC
.,11,TRBV29-1,.,TRBJ2-5,CSVYTAETQYF,TGCAGCGTGTACACGGCAGAGACCCAGTACTTC
.,14,TRBV7-9,.,TRBJ1-3,CASSLSGSGNTIYF,TGTGCCAGCAGCTTATCAGGGTCCGGAAACACCATATATTTT
.,13,TRBV30,once,TRBJ2-7,CAWSVQSAGEQYF,TGTGCCTGGAGTGTACAATCGGCGGGGGAGCAGTACTTC
.,15,TRBV5-1,few,TRBJ2-3,CASRRGASETDTQYF,TGCGCCAGTAGGAGGGGGGCTAGCGAAACAGATACGCAGTATTTT
TRBD1,14,TRBV6-1,.,TRBJ1-2,CASKSRQGGVGYTF,TGTGCCAGCAAATCCAGACAGGGGGGTGTTGGCTACACCTTC
TRBD2,15,TRBV7-9,once,TRBJ2-1,CASSLTSGNPSGQFF,TGTGCCAGCAGCTTAACTAGCGGCAACCCCTCGGGGCAGTTCTTC
.,13,TRBV10-2,.,TRBJ2-1,CASRDYIYNEQFF,TGCGCCAGCAGGGACTATATCTACAATGAGCAGTTCTTC
.,14,TRBV7-8,.,TRBJ2-5,CASSLAASQETQYF,TGTGCCAGCAGCTTAGCGGCGTCCCAAGAGACCCAGTACTTC
.,13,TRBV6-1,.,TRBJ2-5,CASTPAGLETQYF,TGTGCCAGCACCCCAGCAGGGCTGGAGACCCAGTACTTC
.,12,TRBV12-5,.,TRBJ2-2,CASGADTGELFF,TGTGCTAGTGGTGCTGACACCGGGGAGCTGTTTTTT
.,16,TRBV4-3,few,TRBJ2-2,CASSQDQGGRTGELFF,TGCGCCAGCAGCCAAGACCAGGGGGGTCGGACCGGGGAGCTGTTTTTT
TRBD2,12,TRBV30,.,TRBJ2-7,CAWSGLADEQYF,TGTGCCTGGAGTGGACTAGCGGACGAGCAGTACTTC
.,12,TRBV18,once,TRBJ2-5,CASSPVRETQYF,TGTGCCAGCTCACCAGTTCGAGAGACCCAGTACTTC
.,13,TRBV28,.,TRBJ2-7,CASSFGSSYEQYF,TGTGCCAGCAGTTTCGGTAGCTCCTACGAGCAGTACTTC
TRBD1,15,TRBV2,.,TRBJ2-5,CASSEPPGQIETQYF,TGTGCCAGCAGTGAACCTCCGGGACAGATAGAGACCCAGTACTTC
.,15,TRBV5-1,.,TRBJ2-7,CASSFGLASNYEQYF,TGCGCCAGCAGCTTTGGGCTAGCGAGCAACTACGAGCAGTACTTC
TRBD1,14,TRBV27,.,TRBJ2-7,CASKGDRGLHEQYF,TGTGCCAGTAAGGGGGACAGGGGGCTCCACGAGCAGTACTTC
.,13,TRBV28,.,TRBJ2-7,CASSLFNGYEQYF,TGTGCCAGCAGTTTATTTAACGGCTACGAGCAGTACTTC
.,14,TRBV6-5,few,TRBJ2-7,CASSFGQLPGEQYF,TGTGCCAGCAGTTTTGGACAGCTTCCTGGCGAGCAGTACTTC
.,17,TRBV21-1,.,TRBJ1-1,CASSKEGSRRVDTEAFF,TGTGCCAGCAGCAAAGAGGGGTCGCGCCGAGTTGACACTGAAGCTTTCTTT
TRBD1,16,TRBV28,few,TRBJ2-5,CASRSIGTGTGETQYF,TGTGCCAGCAGATCAATAGGGACAGGGACGGGTGAGACCCAGTACTTC
.,9,TRBV29-1,.,TRBJ2-5,CSVEETQYF,TGCAGCGTTGAGGAGACCCAGTACTTC
.,16,TRBV5-1,once,TRBJ2-7,CASSLGAELESNEQYF,TGCGCCAGCAGCTTGGGGGCAGAGCTGGAGTCCAACGAGCAGTACTTC
.,13,TRBV4-3,few,TRBJ1-2,CASSQDRLYGYTF,TGCGCCAGCAGCCAAGACAGGCTCTATGGCTACACCTTC
TRBD1,16,TRBV10-1,once,TRBJ2-7,CASSEFRDRAYYEQYF,TGCGCCAGCAGTGAGTTCCGGGACAGGGCCTACTACGAGCAGTACTTC
.,14,TRBV7-9,.,TRBJ2-2,CASSFGGNTGELFF,TGTGCCAGCAGCTTCGGGGGCAACACCGGGGAGCTGTTTTTT
TRBD2,17,TRBV5-1,.,TRBJ2-3,CASSYGTSGRGTDTQYF,TGCGCCAGCAGCTATGGGACTAGCGGGAGGGGCACAGATACGCAGTATTTT
.,15,TRBV7-2,.,TRBJ2-7,CASSLGGVVAYEQYF,TGTGCCAGCAGCTTAGGAGGGGTGGTGGCCTACGAGCAGTACTTC
.,13,TRBV2,.,TRBJ2-5,CASRRGGGETQYF,TGTGCCAGCAGGAGGGGAGGCGGGGAGACCCAGTACTTC
TRBD1,17,TRBV7-8,.,TRBJ1-5,CASSPSGGTVGNQPQHF,TGTGCCAGCAGCCCTTCTGGGGGGACAGTAGGCAATCAGCCCCAGCATTTT
.,12,TRBV7-9,.,TRBJ2-1,CASSIEGGEQFF,TGTGCCAGCAGCATTGAGGGAGGCGAGCAGTTCTTC
TRBD1,12,TRBV2,.,TRBJ1-2,CASSGQGWSYTF,TGTGCCAGCAGTGGACAGGGATGGAGCTACACCTTC
.,12,TRBV6-1,.,TRBJ1-2,CASRFTDYGYTF,TGTGCCAGCCGGTTTACAGACTATGGCTACACCTTC
.,13,TRBV30,.,TRBJ1-3,CAWTLQTGNTIYF,TGTGCCTGGACCCTGCAGACGGGAAACACCATATATTTT
.,13,TRBV14,.,TRBJ1-2,CASSQDISYGYTF,TGTGCCAGCAGCCAAGATATCTCCTATGGCTACACCTTC
.,14,TRBV28,.,TRBJ1-5,CASSLGRGLQPQHF,TGTGCCAGCAGTTTAGGGAGAGGGCTTCAGCCCCAGCATTTT
.,14,TRBV7-9,.,TRBJ2-2,CASSLFQNTGELFF,TGTGCCAGCAGCTTATTCCAGAACACCGGGGAGCTGTTTTTT
.,13,TRBV19,.,TRBJ1-4,CASSISPGEKLFF,TGTGCCAGTAGTATCTCGCCAGGCGAAAAACTGTTTTTT
.,12,TRBV2,.,TRBJ2-7,CASRSAPYEQYF,TGTGCCAGCAGGTCAGCACCCTACGAGCAGTACTTC
.,14,TRBV7-9,.,TRBJ1-1,CASSPAIVRTEAFF,TGTGCCAGCAGCCCGGCTATTGTGCGGACTGAAGCTTTCTTT
.,14,TRBV29-1,.,TRBJ2-5,CSVPVWGLGETQYF,TGCAGCGTCCCTGTTTGGGGGCTGGGAGAGACCCAGTACTTC
.,13,TRBV7-9,.,TRBJ1-2,CASSIGAGYGYTF,TGTGCCAGCAGCATTGGGGCTGGTTATGGCTACACCTTC
TRBD1,16,TRBV28,.,TRBJ1-5,CASSRPGQYSNQPQHF,TGTGCCAGCAGCCGACCGGGACAGTATAGCAATCAGCCCCAGCATTTT
.,16,TRBV28,.,TRBJ2-4,CASSLPEGLAKNIQYF,TGTGCCAGCAGTTTACCAGAGGGATTAGCCAAAAACATTCAGTACTTC